Below, one T cell receptor beta chain is given with its context. This clonotype appeared a few times. Its antigen remains undetermined. No much larger clone exists at a distance of one base, and base qualities are not known. Taken from the germline V gene (reference sequence), the CDR1 and CDR2 loops are DFQATT and SNEGSKA. Cut back by 3 bases and 11 bases, the V and J ends lie 11 bases apart. Counted from cysteine to phenylalanine, this CDR3 has 11 amino acids. The entry retains the CDR3 DNA only, 33 bases that are in frame from base 1. Library preparation was by multiplex PCR. The instrument given in TCRdb is Illumina HiSeq 4000. CDR3 regions were amplified by Arm-PCR with iRepertoire HTBI primers to construct TCR beta libraries. Before sequencing, the PCR products underwent gel purification. As for the original processing: Across samples, roughly 60 TRBV and roughly 13 TRBJ segments were identified and used for gene usage analysis of CDR3 amino acid clonotypes. COPE and FqMerger were used to merge filtered high-quality paired reads into contigs. BLAST was used to align contigs to IMGT TRBV, TRBD and TRBJ reference genes, and CDR3 was defined according to IMGT. Highly expanded clones were defined as clonotypes with a frequency above 0.1%. Shannon entropy served as the measure of repertoire diversity, while the Gini coefficient captured V-J evenness. Clonotypes shared by more than one individual were considered public. Using fastp trimming at Q25 and MiXCR clonotype assembly, TCRdb reanalyzed the public sequencing data and kept in-frame beta chains. Merged by CDR3 protein, the rows form single entries marked with the most common genes and DNA. The V and J calls reflect TCRdb's pipeline rather than the authors' work. The table for this sample lists approximately 470,000 distinct CDR3 sequences; around 15% of them were counted only once. The ten most abundant clones make up 12% of the sample.

According to the study, the label for this sample's time point signals: newly diagnosed GD, antithyroid drugs for less than 3 months. For both TCR sequencing and RNA sequencing, RNA was extracted from PBMCs using TRIzol. Graves' disease was diagnosed according to American Thyroid Association guidelines. Recruitment of patients was carried out at an endocrinology department in Xi'an, China. Each patient gave approximately 10 milliliters of peripheral blood, collected in an EDTA anticoagulant tube. PBMCs were isolated by Ficoll Paque Plus density gradient separation without further T cell sorting. An Agilent 2100 Bioanalyzer and agarose gel were used to assess RNA quality, and a NanoDrop 2000 was used to measure RNA concentration. The sample belongs to a study of regulatory T cells in long-lasting Graves disease (dated by TCRdb to 2020 to 2023). Looking at the study overall: In the newly diagnosed Graves' disease group, patients had been taking antithyroid drugs for less than 3 months. TCR sequencing covered 13 persistent and approximately 20 newly diagnosed Graves' disease patients, approximately 33 samples in total. Persistent Graves' disease patients were compared with newly diagnosed Graves' disease patients by peripheral blood TCR sequencing and RNA sequencing. The study was conducted in China and was registered as a clinical trial. Study-wide conclusions, independent of this receptor: TRBV28, TRBJ1-2 and TRBJ2-5 were preferentially used in persistent disease, while TRBV20-1 and TRBJ2-1 were favored in newly diagnosed disease. A larger number of public clonotypes was shared among persistent patients (fewer than 3,000) than among newly diagnosed patients (about 990). As a limitation, the authors acknowledged that the small sample size may reduce accuracy. Only the TCR beta chain was sequenced and analyzed. Compared with newly diagnosed patients, patients with persistent Graves' disease had lower TCR Shannon entropy and fewer highly expanded clones, which suggests clonal expansion. Peripheral blood alone was examined, since thyroid tissue, which constituted the primary lesion, could not be accessed.

The same sample was also studied in work on T cells in Graves' hyperthyroidism and ophthalmopathy. That second report states: Stable Graves' hyperthyroidism was defined as no progression to ophthalmopathy during 18 months of follow-up. Hyperthyroidism patients were newly diagnosed, had a disease duration of under 2 months, and were aged 18 to 65 years. The study excluded patients with uncontrolled infections, other autoimmune diseases, pregnancy or lactation. Diagnoses relied on clinical symptoms, serum thyroxine and TRAb, thyroid ultrasound and orbital computed tomography. For the first round of RT-PCR on the TCR CDR3, the HTBI primer set was used together with the Qiagen OneStep RT-PCR kit. Blood samples also contained most of the expanded thyroid clonotypes (frequency above 0.001), which suggests that blood repertoires may reflect thyroid immune responses. Ophthalmopathy was separated from stable hyperthyroidism by a 13 V-J signature model, with 85% to 90% sensitivity and about 81% specificity obtained in cross-validation and 80%/75% obtained in testing. In validation, the model predicted progression to ophthalmopathy a median of approximately 6.6 months before onset, with 70% to 71% sensitivity and roughly 72% specificity. To identify distinguishing TCR V-J signatures, a discovery cohort of 90 to 100 patients was used, comprising fewer than 45 with Graves' ophthalmopathy and roughly 60 with stable Graves' hyperthyroidism. Whether ophthalmopathy could be predicted prospectively was tested in an independent validation cohort made up of about 20 hyperthyroidism patients plus 17 patients who later progressed to ophthalmopathy. The 95 to 100 discovery patients were divided at random into training and test sets in a 7:3 ratio. In addition, the study compared T-cell repertoires in thyroid tissue and in blood from six Graves' hyperthyroidism patients. Once sampling was done, hyperthyroidism patients were given methimazole at a starting dose of 30 mg daily, whereas ophthalmopathy patients were given high-dose intravenous methylprednisolone. A second multiplex PCR round built the libraries, followed by size selection and purification. Sequencing of the libraries was done on an Illumina HiSeq2000 using paired-end 100 bp reads. SOAPnuke was used to process the raw data, throwing out any read that contained adapters or uncalled bases, had a mean Phred below 15, or lacked an exact constant-primer or identifier match. COPE v1.2.5 was used to merge the high-quality paired reads, and each unique nucleotide sequence was defined as a clonotype. Clonotypes were aligned to IMGT TRBV, TRBD and TRBJ reference segments using MiTCR v1.1. Analysis was restricted to V-J combinations with a frequency above 0.0001, which covered 99% to 99.2% of repertoires. A TCS score was defined as the ratio between F50 (clonal expansion) and ExV (chaos), using BLOSUM62-based TCRdist between CDR3 peptides within each V-J. Welch's t-statistics and random forest reduced fewer than 600 V-J features to around 14, which were used in a naive Bayes classifier (R e1071). Sample size was not statistically predetermined, and blinding of investigators to group allocation was not performed. The paper reports TCR Vbeta CDR3 sequencing of 130 to 150 peripheral blood samples: 40 to 45 ophthalmopathy, 75 to 80 hyperthyroidism and around 17 progressor patients.

The TCR comes from a man aged 40-55 years with Graves disease. Donor details come from another sample of the same person, matched by shared clones. The receptor chain draws on TRBV20-1 and TRBJ2-1; no D gene is confidently identified. Sequenced here: peripheral blood mononuclear cells (PBMCs), sampled at new diagnosis, from a patient treated with antithyroid drugs. In nucleotides, the sequence is TGCAGTGCTAGTAAAAGTATTCAGCAGTTCTTC. Its amino acids are CSASKSIQQFF.